These T cell receptor beta chains were read from a single sample in a study of beta chain features in type 1 diabetes. Profiled with immunoSEQ multiplex PCR; TCRdb holds only in-frame clones, not every one. The sample has about 210,000 clones; approximately 10% are singletons. Material: central memory CD4+ T cells from blood. Source of these receptors: a man in his late teens or twenties in good health. CDR3s leave out the opening cysteine and the closing phenylalanine or tryptophan. A clone size is listed for some rows: how often the clone was seen (once, few, many), or a class if it is expanded.

v_call: TRBV19
clone_size: -
j_call: TRBJ2-3
cdr3_aa: ASSQAEGNTQY

v_call: TRBV6-5
clone_size: few
j_call: TRBJ1-4
cdr3_aa: ASSGGGAANEKLF

v_call: TRBV6-1
clone_size: many
j_call: TRBJ2-7
cdr3_aa: ASSSTGGSYEQY

v_call: TRBV9
clone_size: -
j_call: TRBJ2-3
cdr3_aa: ASSVRAGTRGTDTQY

v_call: TRBV5-4
clone_size: -
j_call: TRBJ2-3
cdr3_aa: ASSRPDTDTQY

v_call: TRBV29-1
clone_size: -
j_call: TRBJ2-5
cdr3_aa: SVQPGQGETQY

v_call: TRBV7-2
clone_size: -
j_call: TRBJ1-4
cdr3_aa: ASSPRTPRGEKLF

v_call: TRBV28
clone_size: -
j_call: TRBJ2-7
cdr3_aa: ASSTLSYEQY

v_call: TRBV27
clone_size: few
j_call: TRBJ2-1
cdr3_aa: ASSSSWENEQF

v_call: TRBV30
clone_size: -
j_call: TRBJ2-5
cdr3_aa: AWQGLQETQY

v_call: TRBV7-2
clone_size: -
j_call: TRBJ2-7
cdr3_aa: ASSLNGRNEQY

v_call: TRBV2
clone_size: -
j_call: TRBJ2-7
cdr3_aa: ASSAEGYEQY

v_call: TRBV7-2
clone_size: -
j_call: TRBJ1-5
cdr3_aa: ASSPDREGQPQH

v_call: TRBV7-9
clone_size: -
j_call: TRBJ2-7
cdr3_aa: ASSSGPGGRTTSYEQY

v_call: TRBV30
clone_size: -
j_call: TRBJ1-1
cdr3_aa: AWSRDTEAF

v_call: TRBV7-9
clone_size: many
j_call: TRBJ1-2
cdr3_aa: ASSTADSSNYGYT

v_call: TRBV7-9
clone_size: many
j_call: TRBJ2-1
cdr3_aa: ASSLQYRLF

v_call: TRBV6-4
clone_size: few
j_call: TRBJ1-1
cdr3_aa: ASSPGMGTNTEAF

v_call: TRBV7-2
clone_size: few
j_call: TRBJ2-5
cdr3_aa: ASSLVRDTFYGTQY

v_call: TRBV28
clone_size: -
j_call: TRBJ2-5
cdr3_aa: ATADGTSRETQY

v_call: TRBV28
clone_size: -
j_call: TRBJ2-3
cdr3_aa: ASSPAGGSTDTQY

v_call: TRBV11-2
clone_size: -
j_call: TRBJ2-1
cdr3_aa: ASSYRDSRNEQF

v_call: TRBV6-1
clone_size: -
j_call: TRBJ2-1
cdr3_aa: ASSVNSGYNEQF

v_call: TRBV6-6
clone_size: few
j_call: TRBJ1-1
cdr3_aa: ASSYLRAGGAF

v_call: TRBV5-1
clone_size: few
j_call: TRBJ1-1
cdr3_aa: ASSSGQGEAEAF

v_call: TRBV5-1
clone_size: -
j_call: TRBJ1-1
cdr3_aa: ASSDRDRSPNTEAF

v_call: TRBV9
clone_size: few
j_call: TRBJ1-1
cdr3_aa: ASSVGGTTEAF

v_call: TRBV30
clone_size: -
j_call: TRBJ2-3
cdr3_aa: AWSVWSGVGTDTQY

v_call: TRBV9
clone_size: -
j_call: TRBJ2-3
cdr3_aa: ASSLTGADTQY

v_call: TRBV30
clone_size: few
j_call: TRBJ2-5
cdr3_aa: AWSLHGSETQY

v_call: TRBV10-3
clone_size: -
j_call: TRBJ1-5
cdr3_aa: GVQGDNQPQH

v_call: TRBV4-1
clone_size: few
j_call: TRBJ1-5
cdr3_aa: ASSRYGTVGYSNQPQH

v_call: TRBV10-3
clone_size: -
j_call: TRBJ2-7
cdr3_aa: AISESTAVTDYEQY

v_call: TRBV29-1
clone_size: few
j_call: TRBJ1-2
cdr3_aa: SVATGGVGYT

v_call: TRBV30
clone_size: many
j_call: TRBJ1-5
cdr3_aa: AWSTPPRNNQPQH

v_call: TRBV4-3
clone_size: few
j_call: TRBJ1-1
cdr3_aa: ASSQAGNTEAF

v_call: TRBV7-2
clone_size: few
j_call: TRBJ2-1
cdr3_aa: ASSFSGTPDLF

v_call: TRBV7-9
clone_size: many
j_call: TRBJ2-7
cdr3_aa: ASSLYGDWSSYEQY

v_call: TRBV7-2
clone_size: many
j_call: TRBJ1-4
cdr3_aa: ASSFGTQEKLF

v_call: TRBV2
clone_size: few
j_call: TRBJ2-1
cdr3_aa: ASSDLLLGEF

v_call: TRBV23-1
clone_size: few
j_call: TRBJ2-7
cdr3_aa: ASSQFWRGSGRPYKY

v_call: TRBV30
clone_size: -
j_call: TRBJ2-3
cdr3_aa: AWSAGLAGGPKDTQY

v_call: TRBV4-2
clone_size: -
j_call: TRBJ2-4
cdr3_aa: ASSQREGKNIQY

v_call: TRBV30
clone_size: -
j_call: TRBJ1-1
cdr3_aa: ACQRGMAF

v_call: TRBV18
clone_size: few
j_call: TRBJ2-7
cdr3_aa: ASSADRGGRREQY

v_call: TRBV10-3
clone_size: few
j_call: TRBJ2-7
cdr3_aa: AIKGTSGTSYEQY

v_call: TRBV25-1
clone_size: -
j_call: TRBJ1-5
cdr3_aa: ASSGQGNQPQH

v_call: TRBV6-5
clone_size: few
j_call: TRBJ1-3
cdr3_aa: ASSRDSSSGNTIY

v_call: TRBV27
clone_size: many
j_call: TRBJ2-6
cdr3_aa: ASSLKAPSSGANVLT

v_call: TRBV7-2
clone_size: few
j_call: TRBJ1-2
cdr3_aa: ASSLERSGYT

v_call: TRBV6-1
clone_size: few
j_call: TRBJ2-3
cdr3_aa: ATLTPSPGLTQY

v_call: TRBV12-5
clone_size: -
j_call: TRBJ2-7
cdr3_aa: ASGLRLAGVGEQY

v_call: TRBV5-6
clone_size: -
j_call: TRBJ2-3
cdr3_aa: ASSSPVVADTQY

v_call: TRBV7-2
clone_size: -
j_call: TRBJ1-5
cdr3_aa: ASSPRQGAGQPQH

v_call: TRBV10-3
clone_size: -
j_call: TRBJ2-3
cdr3_aa: AISESSGSYKGTDTQY

v_call: TRBV7-2
clone_size: few
j_call: TRBJ2-3
cdr3_aa: ASSPRGPTDTQY

v_call: TRBV6-1
clone_size: few
j_call: TRBJ2-7
cdr3_aa: AIVRTSGSYEQY

v_call: TRBV6-5
clone_size: -
j_call: TRBJ1-3
cdr3_aa: ASSYSGSSGNTIY